The rows below give T cell receptor beta chains drawn from one sample of a study of T-cell memory formation after mild COVID-19. TCRdb re-called the 5' RACE reads through MiXCR, storing one row per CDR3 protein. The table includes around 200,000 distinct CDR3 sequences, more than 25% detected once. The sequenced sample was PBMCs or a T cell subset sorted from them (not recorded which). The receptors stem from an adult woman who had mild COVID-19 (a few samples of this study predate the infection). Cell type and time point are not known. CDR3s include the opening cysteine and the closing phenylalanine or tryptophan. Fields, in order: clone size, J gene, CDR3 length, D gene, V gene, CDR3 DNA, CDR3 protein. A D gene is named only where the DNA matches it firmly. Clone size is given for some rows only: seen once, a few or many times, or a class if the clone is expanded.

few | TRBJ2-4 | 15 | NA | TRBV29-1 | TGCAGCGTTGCGAGCCAGGGAACCGCCAAAAACATTCAGTACTTC | CSVASQGTAKNIQYF
few | TRBJ2-7 | 18 | TRBD1 | TRBV20-1 | TGCAGTGCTAGAAAAGGGGACAGGGGCGTCGGATTCTCCTACGAGCAGTACTTC | CSARKGDRGVGFSYEQYF
once | TRBJ2-6 | 17 | TRBD1 | TRBV5-1 | TGCGCCAGCAGCTACAGGGGAATGATCTCTGGGGCCAACGTCCTGACTTTC | CASSYRGMISGANVLTF
NA | TRBJ1-1 | 18 | NA | TRBV4-2 | TGTGCCAGCAGCCAAGATGCGGGGGGCTGGGAGATGAACACTGAAGCTTTCTTT | CASSQDAGGWEMNTEAFF
NA | TRBJ1-2 | 13 | NA | TRBV29-1 | TGCAGCCTCCGATTAGGGCAGGGGTATGGCTACACCTTC | CSLRLGQGYGYTF
NA | TRBJ2-1 | 17 | NA | TRBV29-1 | TGCAGCGTTGAAGATCGGGCTGGACTTCAGCCCATCAATGAGCAGTTCTTC | CSVEDRAGLQPINEQFF
NA | TRBJ2-1 | 15 | NA | TRBV20-1 | TGCAGTGCTCGGGGATGGCGTTTCTCCTACAATGAGCAGTTCTTC | CSARGWRFSYNEQFF
NA | TRBJ2-1 | 15 | TRBD1 | TRBV14 | TGTGCCAGCAGCCAAGATGGGCACAGGGGCGGTGAGCAGTTCTTC | CASSQDGHRGGEQFF
NA | TRBJ2-1 | 13 | NA | TRBV12-3/TRBV12-4 | TGTGCCAGCAGTTTATGGGTCAACAATGAGCAGTTCTTC | CASSLWVNNEQFF
few | TRBJ1-2 | 12 | NA | TRBV29-1 | TGCAGCGTTGTCCGGGGCGCAAATGGCTACACCTTC | CSVVRGANGYTF
few | TRBJ2-1 | 16 | NA | TRBV5-1 | TGCGCCAGCAGCTTGGCAGGGGCGGAGCCTTACAATGAGCAGTTCTTC | CASSLAGAEPYNEQFF
NA | TRBJ2-6 | 15 | TRBD1 | TRBV7-6 | TGTGCCAGCAGCCTCGGACAGGCTGGGGCCAACGTCCTGACTTTC | CASSLGQAGANVLTF
few | TRBJ2-7 | 15 | TRBD2 | TRBV11-3 | TGTGCCAGCAGCCACCAGACTAGCGGGAGAGGCGAGCAGTACTTC | CASSHQTSGRGEQYF
NA | TRBJ2-7 | 12 | NA | TRBV3-1 | TGTGCCAGCAGCCTGCTCGCCTACGAGCAGTACTTC | CASSLLAYEQYF
NA | TRBJ2-1 | 15 | NA | TRBV24-1 | TGTGCCACCAGTGACTCCGTGTCCTCCTACAATGAGCAGTTCTTC | CATSDSVSSYNEQFF
NA | TRBJ2-5 | 17 | TRBD2 | TRBV7-2 | TGTGCCAGCAGCCCCCTGGTGGGACTAGCGGGACGCGAGACCCAGTACTTC | CASSPLVGLAGRETQYF
once | TRBJ2-1 | 17 | TRBD1 | TRBV5-6 | TGTGCCAGCAGCCGTTGGACAGGGGGCGACTGGGGCAATGAGCAGTTCTTC | CASSRWTGGDWGNEQFF
NA | TRBJ2-1 | 14 | TRBD2 | TRBV12-3/TRBV12-4 | TGTGCCAGCAGTTCCTTGACTAGCCAGGATGAGCAGTTCTTC | CASSSLTSQDEQFF
few | TRBJ1-5 | 16 | NA | TRBV20-1 | TGCAGTGCTAGAGATTTGACAGATGCTGGTGGCCAGCCCCAGCATTTT | CSARDLTDAGGQPQHF
NA | TRBJ2-3 | 15 | NA | TRBV9 | TGTGCCAGCAGCGTAGGCCCCGAACGGACAGATACGCAGTATTTT | CASSVGPERTDTQYF
NA | TRBJ2-5 | 16 | NA | TRBV5-8 | TGTGCCAGCAGCTTGTTGGAGGGAGAGGGGCGAGAGACCCAGTACTTC | CASSLLEGEGRETQYF
few | TRBJ2-1 | 13 | TRBD1 | TRBV10-3 | TGTGCCATCAGGGAGACAGGGGACAATGAGCAGTTCTTC | CAIRETGDNEQFF
NA | TRBJ1-1 | 14 | NA | TRBV7-2 | TGTGCCAGCAGCTCCGACGGGGGGAGCGGGCAGGCTTTCTTT | CASSSDGGSGQAFF
NA | TRBJ1-2 | 12 | NA | TRBV5-5 | TGTGCCAGCAGCTTGCCCAACTATGGCTACACCTTC | CASSLPNYGYTF
NA | TRBJ2-1 | 15 | NA | TRBV7-9 | TGTGCCAGCAGTCCGGGGGGCCCCCTTGACAATGAGCAGTTCTTC | CASSPGGPLDNEQFF
few | TRBJ2-1 | 15 | TRBD2 | TRBV11-2 | TGTGCCAGCAGCTTAGTACTAGCGGGAGCGGTTGAGCAGTTCTTC | CASSLVLAGAVEQFF
NA | TRBJ2-1 | 14 | TRBD2 | TRBV3-1 | TGTGCCAGCAGTCTAGGGACTAGCGTTAATGAGCAGTTCTTC | CASSLGTSVNEQFF
few | TRBJ2-7 | 15 | NA | TRBV5-6 | TGTGCCAGCAGCTTGCGGCCGACAGGATCCTACGAGCAGTACTTC | CASSLRPTGSYEQYF
NA | TRBJ2-3 | 16 | NA | TRBV11-2 | TGTGCCAGCAGCTTCTCTCACCTCGGGGTGAGAGATACGCAGTATTTT | CASSFSHLGVRDTQYF
few | TRBJ2-5 | 13 | NA | TRBV27 | TGTGCCAGCAGTTGGGAAAGCCAAGAGACCCAGTACTTC | CASSWESQETQYF
NA | TRBJ2-5 | 13 | NA | TRBV2 | TGTGCCAGCGTTTGGGGCCGAGAAGAGACCCAGTACTTC | CASVWGREETQYF
NA | TRBJ2-2 | 16 | NA | TRBV12-3/TRBV12-4 | TGTGCCAGCAGTCATACCCTAGGGTCGGGAACCGGGGAGCTGTTTTTT | CASSHTLGSGTGELFF